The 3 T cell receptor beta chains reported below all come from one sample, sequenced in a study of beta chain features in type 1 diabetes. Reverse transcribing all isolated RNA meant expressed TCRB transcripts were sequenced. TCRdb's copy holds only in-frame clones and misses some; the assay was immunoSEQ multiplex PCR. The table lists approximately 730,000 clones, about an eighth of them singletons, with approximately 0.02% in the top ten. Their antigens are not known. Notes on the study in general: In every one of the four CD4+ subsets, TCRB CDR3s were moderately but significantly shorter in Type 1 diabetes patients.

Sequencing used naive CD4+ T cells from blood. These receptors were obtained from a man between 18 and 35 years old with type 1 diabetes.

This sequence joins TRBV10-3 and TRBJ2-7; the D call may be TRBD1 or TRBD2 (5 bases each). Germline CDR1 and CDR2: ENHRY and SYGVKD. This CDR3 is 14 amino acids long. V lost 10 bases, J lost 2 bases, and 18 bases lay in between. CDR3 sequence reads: CATDHGTSAYEQYF. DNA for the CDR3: TGTGCCACCGATCATGGGACGTCAGCCTACGAGCAGTACTTC.

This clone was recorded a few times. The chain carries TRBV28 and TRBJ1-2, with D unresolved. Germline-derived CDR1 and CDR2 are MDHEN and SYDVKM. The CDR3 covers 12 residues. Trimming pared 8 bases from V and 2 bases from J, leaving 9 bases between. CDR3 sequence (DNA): TGTGCCAGCCTAGACGGCAACTATGGCTACACCTTC. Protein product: CASLDGNYGYTF.

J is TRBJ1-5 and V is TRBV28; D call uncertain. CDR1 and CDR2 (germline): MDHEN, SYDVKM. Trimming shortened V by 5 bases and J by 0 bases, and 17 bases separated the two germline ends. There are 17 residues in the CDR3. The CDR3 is CASSTEGSRYSNQPQHF. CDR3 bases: TGTGCCAGCAGTACTGAGGGTTCTAGGTATAGCAATCAGCCCCAGCATTTT.